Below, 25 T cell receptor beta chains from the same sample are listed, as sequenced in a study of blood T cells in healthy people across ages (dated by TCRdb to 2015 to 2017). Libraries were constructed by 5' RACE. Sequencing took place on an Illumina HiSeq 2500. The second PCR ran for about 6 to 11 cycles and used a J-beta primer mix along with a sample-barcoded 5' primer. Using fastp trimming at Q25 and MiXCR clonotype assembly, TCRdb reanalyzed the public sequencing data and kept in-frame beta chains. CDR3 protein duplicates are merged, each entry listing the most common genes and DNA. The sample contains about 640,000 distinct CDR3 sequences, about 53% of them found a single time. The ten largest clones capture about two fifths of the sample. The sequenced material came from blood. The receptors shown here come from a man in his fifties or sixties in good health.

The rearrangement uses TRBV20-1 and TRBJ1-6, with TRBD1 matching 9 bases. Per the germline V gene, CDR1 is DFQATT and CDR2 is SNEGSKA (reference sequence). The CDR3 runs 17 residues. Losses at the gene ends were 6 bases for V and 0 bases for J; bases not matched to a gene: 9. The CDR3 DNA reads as TGCAGTGCCGGGACAGGGACGAGGAGCTCCTATAATTCACCCCTCCACTTT. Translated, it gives CSAGTGTRSSYNSPLHF.

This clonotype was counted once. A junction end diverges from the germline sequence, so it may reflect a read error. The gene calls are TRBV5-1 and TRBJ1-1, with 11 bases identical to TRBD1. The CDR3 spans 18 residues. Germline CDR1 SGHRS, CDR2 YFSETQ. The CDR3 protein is CASSFQGTGGRLYTEAFF. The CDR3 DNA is TGCGCCAGCAGCTTTCAGGGGACAGGGGGAAGGCTGTACACTGAGGCTTTCTTT.

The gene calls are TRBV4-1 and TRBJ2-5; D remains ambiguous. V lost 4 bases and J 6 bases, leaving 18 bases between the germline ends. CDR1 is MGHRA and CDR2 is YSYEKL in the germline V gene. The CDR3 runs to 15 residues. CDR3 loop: CASSPPSEARQTQYF. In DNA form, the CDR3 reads TGCGCCAGCAGCCCCCCAAGCGAAGCGCGGCAGACCCAGTACTTC.

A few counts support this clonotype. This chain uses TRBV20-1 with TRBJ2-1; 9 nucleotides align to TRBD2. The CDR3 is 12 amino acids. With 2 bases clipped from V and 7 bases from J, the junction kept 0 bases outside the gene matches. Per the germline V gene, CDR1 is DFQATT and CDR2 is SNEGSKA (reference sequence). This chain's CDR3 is CSARLAGNEQFF. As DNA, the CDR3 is TGCAGTGCTAGACTAGCGGGGAATGAGCAGTTCTTC.

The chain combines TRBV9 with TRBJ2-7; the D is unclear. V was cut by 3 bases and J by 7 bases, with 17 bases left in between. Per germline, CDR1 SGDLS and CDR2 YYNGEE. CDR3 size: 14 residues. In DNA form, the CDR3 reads TGTGCCAGCAGCGGAGGTTCCTGGAACAATGAGCAGTACTTC. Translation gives CASSGGSWNNEQYF.

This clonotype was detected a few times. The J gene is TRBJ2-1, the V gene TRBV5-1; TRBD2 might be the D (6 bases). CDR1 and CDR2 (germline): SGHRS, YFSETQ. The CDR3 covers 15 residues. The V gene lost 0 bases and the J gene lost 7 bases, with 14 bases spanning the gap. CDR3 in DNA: TGCGCCAGCAGCTTGGTGGCGGCCCGGGGGAATGAGCAGTTCTTC. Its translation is CASSLVAARGNEQFF.

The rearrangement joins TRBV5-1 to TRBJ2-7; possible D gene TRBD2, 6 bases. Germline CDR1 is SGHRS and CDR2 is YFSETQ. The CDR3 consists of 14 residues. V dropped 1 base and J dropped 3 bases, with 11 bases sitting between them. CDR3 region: CASSLNRGFYEQYF. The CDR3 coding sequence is TGCGCCAGCAGCTTGAATCGGGGGTTCTACGAGCAGTACTTC.

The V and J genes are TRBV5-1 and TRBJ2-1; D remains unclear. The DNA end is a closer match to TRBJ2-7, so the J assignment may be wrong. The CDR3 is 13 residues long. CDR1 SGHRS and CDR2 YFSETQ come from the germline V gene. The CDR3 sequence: CASRPSSYNEQYF. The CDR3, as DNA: TGCGCCAGCCGGCCGAGCTCCTACAATGAGCAGTACTTC.

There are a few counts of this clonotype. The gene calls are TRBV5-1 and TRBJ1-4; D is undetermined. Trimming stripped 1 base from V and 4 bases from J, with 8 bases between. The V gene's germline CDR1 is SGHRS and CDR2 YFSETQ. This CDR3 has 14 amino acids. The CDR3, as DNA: TGCGCCAGCAGCTTGTCGAGCCTTAATGAAAAACTGTTTTTT. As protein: CASSLSSLNEKLFF.

The CDR3 DNA reads TGTGCCAGCAGTAACGCACAGGGAGGGAACTATGGCTACACCTTC. It codes for CASSNAQGGNYGYTF. This chain links TRBV6-6 with TRBJ1-2, with a weak D call TRBD1 (6 bases). Germline values: CDR1 MNHNY, CDR2 SVGAGI (reference sequence). Trimming stripped 5 bases from V and 2 bases from J, with 15 bases between. The CDR3 contains 15 residues.

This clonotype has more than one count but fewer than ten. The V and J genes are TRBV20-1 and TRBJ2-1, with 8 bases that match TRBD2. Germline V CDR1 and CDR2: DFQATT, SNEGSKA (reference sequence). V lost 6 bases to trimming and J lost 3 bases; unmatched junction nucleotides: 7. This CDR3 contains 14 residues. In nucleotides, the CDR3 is TGCAGTGCCCAGTCCACTAGCGGCTACAATGAGCAGTTCTTC. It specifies CSAQSTSGYNEQFF.

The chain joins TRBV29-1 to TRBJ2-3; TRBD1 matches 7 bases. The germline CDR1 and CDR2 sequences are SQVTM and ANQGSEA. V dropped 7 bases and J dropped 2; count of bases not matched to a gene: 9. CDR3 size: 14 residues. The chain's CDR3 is CSAPTGLLTDTQYF. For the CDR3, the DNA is TGCAGCGCCCCGACAGGGCTTCTCACAGATACGCAGTATTTT.

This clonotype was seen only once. As DNA, the CDR3 is TGCAGTGCTAGAGTGGGCCAGTGGGCAAGGGAGACCCAGTACTTC. Translated, it gives CSARVGQWARETQYF. The genes are TRBV20-1 and TRBJ2-7, with no clear D. The J call may be incorrect, as the DNA end agrees better with TRBJ2-5. Germline V CDR1 and CDR2: DFQATT, SNEGSKA (reference sequence). The CDR3 runs to 15 residues.

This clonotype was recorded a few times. CDR3 DNA: TGCAGTGCTAGGGGGACTAGCGGTCAAGAGACCCAGTACTTC. Amino acids: CSARGTSGQETQYF. V gene TRBV20-1 combines with J gene TRBJ2-5, with 11 bases aligning to TRBD2. Germline CDR1 is DFQATT and CDR2 is SNEGSKA (reference sequence). The CDR3 consists of 14 residues. V dropped 3 bases and J dropped 2; count of bases not matched to a gene: 2.

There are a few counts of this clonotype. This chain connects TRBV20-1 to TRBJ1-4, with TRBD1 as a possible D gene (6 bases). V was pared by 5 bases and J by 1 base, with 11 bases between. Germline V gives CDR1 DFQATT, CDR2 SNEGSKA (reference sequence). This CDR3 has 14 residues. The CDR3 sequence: CSASSGVTNEKLFF. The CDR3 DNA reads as TGCAGTGCTTCTTCAGGGGTAACTAATGAAAAACTGTTTTTT.

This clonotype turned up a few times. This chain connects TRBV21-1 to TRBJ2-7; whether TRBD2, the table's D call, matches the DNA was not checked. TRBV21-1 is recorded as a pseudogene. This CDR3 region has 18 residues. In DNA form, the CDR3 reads TGTGCCAGCAGCGGGCCGGGACTAGCGGTGCAAAACCCCTACGAGCAGTACTTC. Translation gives CASSGPGLAVQNPYEQYF.

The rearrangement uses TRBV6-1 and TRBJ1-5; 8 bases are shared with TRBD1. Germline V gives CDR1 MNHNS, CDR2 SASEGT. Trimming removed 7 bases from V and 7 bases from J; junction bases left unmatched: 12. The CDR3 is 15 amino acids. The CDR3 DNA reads TGTGCCAGCAAGGACCTTCAGGGGGCAAGGCAGCCCCAGCATTTT. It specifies CASKDLQGARQPQHF.

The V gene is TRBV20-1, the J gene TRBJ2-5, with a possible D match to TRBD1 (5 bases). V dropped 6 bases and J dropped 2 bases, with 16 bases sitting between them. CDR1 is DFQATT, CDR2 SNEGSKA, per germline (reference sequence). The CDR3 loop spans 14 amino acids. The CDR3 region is CSAFGAAEQETQYF. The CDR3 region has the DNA TGCAGTGCCTTTGGGGCGGCGGAACAAGAGACCCAGTACTTC.

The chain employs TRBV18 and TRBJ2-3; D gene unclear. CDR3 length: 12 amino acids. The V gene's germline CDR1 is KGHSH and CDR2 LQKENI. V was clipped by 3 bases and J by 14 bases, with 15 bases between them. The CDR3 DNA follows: TGTGCCAGCTCACCGGAGCACAGATACGCGTATTTT. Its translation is CASSPEHRYAYF.

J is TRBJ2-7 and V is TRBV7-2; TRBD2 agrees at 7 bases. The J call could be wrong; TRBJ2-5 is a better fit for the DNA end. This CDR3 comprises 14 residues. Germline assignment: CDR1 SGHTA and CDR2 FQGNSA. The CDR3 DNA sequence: TGTGCCAGCAGCTTATGGGGGGGGAAAGGGACCCAGTACTTC. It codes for CASSLWGGKGTQYF.

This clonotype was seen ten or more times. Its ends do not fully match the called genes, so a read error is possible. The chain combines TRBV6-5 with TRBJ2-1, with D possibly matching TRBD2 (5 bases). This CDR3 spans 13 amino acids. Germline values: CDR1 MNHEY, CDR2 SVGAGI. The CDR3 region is CASSDSGADEQFF. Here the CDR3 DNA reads TGTGCCAGCAGTGACTCTGGAGCGGATGAGCAGTTCTTC.

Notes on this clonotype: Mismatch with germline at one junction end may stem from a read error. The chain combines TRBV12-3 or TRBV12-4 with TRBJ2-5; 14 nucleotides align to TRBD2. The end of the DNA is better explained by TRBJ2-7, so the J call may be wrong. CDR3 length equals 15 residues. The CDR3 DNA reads TGTGCCTGCAGGCGGACTAGCGGGGGGTCCTACGAGCAGTACTTC. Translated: CACRRTSGGSYEQYF.

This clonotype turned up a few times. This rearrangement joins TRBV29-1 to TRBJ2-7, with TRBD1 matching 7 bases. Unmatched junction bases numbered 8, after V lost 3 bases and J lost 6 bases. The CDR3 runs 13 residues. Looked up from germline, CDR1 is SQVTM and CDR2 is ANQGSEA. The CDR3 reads CSVETTGRGEQYF. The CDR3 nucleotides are TGCAGCGTTGAGACGACAGGGAGAGGCGAGCAGTACTTC.

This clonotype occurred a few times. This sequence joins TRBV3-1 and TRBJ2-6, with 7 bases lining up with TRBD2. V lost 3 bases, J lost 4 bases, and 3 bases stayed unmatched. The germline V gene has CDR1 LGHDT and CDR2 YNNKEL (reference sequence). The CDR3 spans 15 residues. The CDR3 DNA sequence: TGTGCCAGCAGCCAGGGGGGGTTAGGGGCCAACGTCCTGACTTTC. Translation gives CASSQGGLGANVLTF.

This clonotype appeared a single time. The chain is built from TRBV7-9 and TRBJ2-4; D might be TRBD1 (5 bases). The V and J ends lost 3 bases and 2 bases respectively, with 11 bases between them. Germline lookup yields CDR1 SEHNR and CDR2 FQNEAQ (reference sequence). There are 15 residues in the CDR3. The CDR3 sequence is CASSLETVTKNIQYF. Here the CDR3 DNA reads TGTGCCAGCAGCTTGGAGACAGTGACCAAAAACATTCAGTACTTC.